This T cell receptor beta chain appears in the sequencing data of a study of blood T cells in healthy people across ages. General study results and limits: The study could not conclusively compare naive and antigen-experienced cells, given its unsorted PBMCs.

Then a second PCR, running roughly 7 to 11 cycles, was carried out with a sample-barcoded 5' primer and a J-beta primer mix. All samples yielded 2.5 million or more CDR3-containing paired-end reads. TCRdb reanalysed the 5' RACE reads using MiXCR and keeps one entry per CDR3 protein. The sample holds roughly 800,000 distinct CDR3 sequences; under 40% are singletons and the top ten take roughly 13%. Germline CDR1 is SGDLS and CDR2 is YYNGEE. V lost 4 bases and J 0 bases, leaving 12 bases between the germline ends. There are 15 residues in the CDR3. This clonotype has a count of ten or more. Its target is not known.

This clonotype was sampled from a young man in good health. The specimen was blood. The chain uses TRBV9 and TRBJ2-3; maybe TRBD2 (6 bases). The DNA of the CDR3 is TGTGCCAGCAGCCAGACGGGGACTAGCACAGATACGCAGTATTTT. It codes for CASSQTGTSTDTQYF.